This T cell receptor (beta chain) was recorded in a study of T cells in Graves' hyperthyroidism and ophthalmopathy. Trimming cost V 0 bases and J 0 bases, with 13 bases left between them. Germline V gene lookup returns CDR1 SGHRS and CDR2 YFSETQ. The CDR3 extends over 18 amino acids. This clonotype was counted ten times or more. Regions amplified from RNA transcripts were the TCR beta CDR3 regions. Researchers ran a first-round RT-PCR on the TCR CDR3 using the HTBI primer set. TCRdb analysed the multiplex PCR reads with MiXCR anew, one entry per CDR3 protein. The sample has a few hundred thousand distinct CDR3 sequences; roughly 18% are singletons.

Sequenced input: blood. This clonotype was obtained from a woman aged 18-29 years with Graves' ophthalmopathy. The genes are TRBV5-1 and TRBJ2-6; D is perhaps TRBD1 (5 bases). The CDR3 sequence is CASSLDGAHSSGANVLTF. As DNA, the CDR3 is TGCGCCAGCAGCTTGGATGGGGCGCATAGCTCTGGGGCCAACGTCCTGACTTTC.